A single sample is the source of the 7 T cell receptor beta chains below, sequenced in a study of graft-versus-host responses after intestinal transplantation. Method: immunoSEQ multiplex PCR; TCRdb's copy keeps in-frame clones and lacks some. Of 90,000 to 150,000 clones listed, roughly 95% were seen once; the top ten hold roughly 3.5%. Their specific antigens are unknown. Material: unstimulated CD8+ T cells sorted from spleen or lymph node cells, obtained before intestinal transplant. Receptors were obtained from a human donor who received an intestinal transplant.

The table lists this clone with a count of one. The chain couples TRBV27 to TRBJ2-7; D remains ambiguous. The germline gives CDR1 MNHEY, CDR2 SMNVEV (reference sequence). The length of the CDR3 is 13 residues. The V gene lost 0 bases and the J gene lost 6 bases, with 9 bases spanning the gap. In DNA form, the CDR3 reads TGTGCCAGCAGTTTATCAAGTCCTTCCGAGCAGTACTTC. Translating gives CASSLSSPSEQYF.

This chain links TRBV27 with TRBJ1-2; D is unclear. The CDR3 extends over 14 amino acids. Germline V CDR1 and CDR2: MNHEY, SMNVEV (reference sequence). V was shortened by 0 bases and J by 4 bases, with 9 bases between the two germline ends. Here the CDR3 DNA reads TGTGCCAGCAGTTTATCGCTAGCAGGCTATGGCTACACCTTC. This codes for CASSLSLAGYGYTF.

The rearrangement uses TRBV28 and TRBJ1-1; 7 nucleotides match TRBD1. Per germline, CDR1 MDHEN and CDR2 SYDVKM. CDR3 length equals 15 residues. V lost 6 bases and J lost 2; bases outside the gene matches: 9. CDR3 nucleotide sequence: TGTGCCAGCAGCCTTTCGACAGGGCTAAACACTGAAGCTTTCTTT. Residues: CASSLSTGLNTEAFF.

The chain employs TRBV4-3 and TRBJ2-1, with D perhaps TRBD2 (5 bases). Trimming took off 4 bases at V and 9 bases at J, with 13 bases between the two ends. The CDR3 covers 13 residues. Germline CDR1 reads LGHNA; CDR2 reads YSLEER. As DNA, the CDR3 is TGCGCCAGCAGCCTTACCAGGACTGCTGAGCAGTTCTTC. Translated: CASSLTRTAEQFF.

The chain couples TRBV4-1 to TRBJ1-1; 11 bases match TRBD1. The CDR3 consists of 16 residues. Losses at the gene ends were 0 bases for V and 4 bases for J; bases not matched to a gene: 4. From germline, CDR1 is MGHRA and CDR2 YSYEKL. The CDR3 DNA reads TGCGCCAGCAGCCAAGACGGACAGGGGGCGCCCACTGAAGCTTTCTTT. This encodes CASSQDGQGAPTEAFF.

This chain connects TRBV4-3 to TRBJ2-7; D not resolved. Between the trimmed V and J ends, which lost 0 bases and 6 bases, there was a span of 9 bases. CDR3 length: 13 amino acids. The germline V gene has CDR1 LGHNA and CDR2 YSLEER. CDR3 region: CASSQDTEGEQYF. The CDR3 DNA reads as TGCGCCAGCAGCCAAGATACTGAAGGCGAGCAGTACTTC.

The chain recombines TRBV7-3 with TRBJ1-2, with no clear D. In germline, CDR1 is SGHTA, CDR2 FQGTGA. CDR3 length equals 14 residues. Trimming left V 0 bases short and J 1 base short, with 6 bases between. CDR3: CASSLTGSNYGYTF. The CDR3 DNA reads as TGTGCCAGCAGCTTAACAGGGAGTAACTATGGCTACACCTTC.